A selection of T cell receptor beta chains follows, all from one sample in a study of blood T cell repertoires in COVID-19. Profiled with immunoSEQ multiplex PCR; TCRdb holds only in-frame clones, not every one. Of about 380,000 clones listed, about 90% are singletons. Sequenced: PBMCs or T cells enriched from blood (not recorded which). These receptors originate from a woman in her 30s who had recovered from COVID-19. Both conserved end residues are part of each CDR3. The D gene is left open where the match is weak.

V	D	J	CDR3
TRBV29-1	.	TRBJ2-2	CSVWGQLTGELFF
TRBV27	.	TRBJ1-5	CASRPYPQGNQPQHF
TRBV29-1	TRBD1	TRBJ2-3	CSVVPTGGRGGTQYF
TRBV18	TRBD1	TRBJ2-7	CASSPPGQGSNEQYF
TRBV7-8	.	TRBJ2-7	CASSLVQDSSYEQYF
TRBV7-2	TRBD2	TRBJ2-1	CASSLNGRASGNNEQFF
TRBV24-1	.	TRBJ1-2	CATSAGGNGYTF
TRBV28	.	TRBJ1-5	CASSSPQRGHQPQHF
TRBV5-1	TRBD2	TRBJ2-7	CASSLGAGTSGYEQYF
TRBV25-1	.	TRBJ1-1	CASSEGQNTEAFF
TRBV6-5	.	TRBJ1-1	CASSYSSGFRTEAFF
TRBV9	TRBD1	TRBJ1-1	CASSDKTGGYGAFF
TRBV7-6	.	TRBJ1-3	CASSLGGGPRGTIYF
TRBV11-2	.	TRBJ2-3	CASSLGGTDTQYF
TRBV6-5	TRBD2	TRBJ2-7	CASRFGLAGSYEQYF
TRBV5-6	.	TRBJ2-7	CASSFKGRRYEQYF
TRBV14	.	TRBJ1-4	CASSQASGAGEKLFF
TRBV6-1	TRBD1	TRBJ2-4	CASSEVTFGGQGAKNIQYF
TRBV5-1	TRBD2	TRBJ2-1	CASSQTSDSYNEQFF
TRBV4-2	TRBD1	TRBJ1-1	CASSQGDRTAFF
TRBV2	.	TRBJ2-2	CATVPNTGELFF
TRBV3-1/TRBV3-2	.	TRBJ1-5	CASSQESDQPQHF
TRBV19	TRBD1	TRBJ1-2	CASTGGYYGYTF
TRBV5-1	TRBD1	TRBJ1-6	CASGDRDSPLHF
TRBV30	.	TRBJ1-5	CAWSRGGVQPQHF
TRBV7-8	.	TRBJ2-7	CASSLAGTGYYEQYF
TRBV6-5	.	TRBJ1-1	CASRSREGSTEAFF
TRBV12-3/TRBV12-4	.	TRBJ1-2	CASRDRTLYGYTF
TRBV7-9	.	TRBJ1-3	CASSPRGISGNTIYF
TRBV7-6	.	TRBJ1-5	CASSAGLGIQPQHF
TRBV27	TRBD2	.	CASSLSLAGGGTGELFF
TRBV7-3	.	TRBJ2-4	CASSLQGGDIQYF
TRBV24-1	TRBD2	TRBJ2-3	CATSDLPTSGRPDTQYF
TRBV9	.	TRBJ1-6	CASSTGVSSYNSPLHF
TRBV28	.	TRBJ1-5	CASSLGSRGLSNQPQHF